Sequencing of this T cell receptor (beta chain) was carried out in a study of vaccination and CD4 T cells after COVID-19. The CDR3 contains 14 residues. Trimming at V came to 3 bases and at J to 7 bases, leaving 8 bases not matched to a gene. Germline CDR1 reads DFQATT; CDR2 reads SNEGSKA (reference sequence). This clonotype has more than one count but fewer than ten. Its antigen is not identified. Treatment denoted: roughly 11-day PBMC culture with coronavirus spike peptide pools or control peptides (ViraFEST assay). Scientists ran DNA taken from cultured CD4+ T cells through the Oncomine TCR Beta short-read assay for sequencing. TCRdb re-analysed the PCR reads in MiXCR, keeping a single row per CDR3 protein. The sample has 24,000 or so distinct CDR3 sequences; 58% are singletons.

Sequencing was performed on CD4+ T cells from blood, cultured in vitro. This receptor was taken from a human donor who had recovered from COVID-19. The chain recombines TRBV20-1 with TRBJ1-3; 8 positions match TRBD1. The CDR3 reads CSARGQAGDNTIYF. The DNA for the CDR3 is TGCAGTGCTAGGGGACAGGCAGGGGACAACACCATATATTTT.